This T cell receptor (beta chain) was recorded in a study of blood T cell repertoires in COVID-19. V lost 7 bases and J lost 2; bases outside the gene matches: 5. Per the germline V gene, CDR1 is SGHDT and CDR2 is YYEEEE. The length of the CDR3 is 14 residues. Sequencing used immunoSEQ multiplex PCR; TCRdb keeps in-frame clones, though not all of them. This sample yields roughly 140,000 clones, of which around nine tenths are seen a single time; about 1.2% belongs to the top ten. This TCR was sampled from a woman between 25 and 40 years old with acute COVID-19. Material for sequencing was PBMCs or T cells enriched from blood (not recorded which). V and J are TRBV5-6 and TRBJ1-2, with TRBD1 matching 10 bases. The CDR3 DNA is TGTGCCAGCGGCCGGGACAGGGGCAACTATGGCTACACCTTC. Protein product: CASGRDRGNYGYTF.